This TCR beta chain was obtained from a study of blood T cells in healthy people across ages. Sample-barcoded 5' priming and a J-beta primer mix drove a second PCR of about 7 to 11 cycles. TCRdb ran MiXCR on the 5' RACE reads and lists one entry per CDR3 protein. This table holds fewer than 800,000 distinct CDR3 sequences, approximately 50% found once. Points from the study as a whole: The recorded TCR beta diversity per million T cells decreased in a roughly linear manner with age. The CMV status of each donor remained undetermined, and this could have confounded shifts in expanded clonotypes.

Aged about 6 to 95, donors were systemically healthy Caucasians from Russia. Isolation of PBMCs gave at least 6 million cells per sample. This CDR3 region has 15 residues. Germline V lookup: CDR1 MNHEY, CDR2 SVGAGI. V shed 6 bases, J shed 2 bases, and the junction held 6 bases outside the gene matches. Details on this clonotype: Its antigen is not identified.

This chain joins TRBV6-5 and TRBJ2-3; 9 bases agree with TRBD1. The receptor was derived from a woman aged 60-75 years in good health. The sample was blood. The CDR3 region has the DNA TGTGCCAGCAGAACCGGGACAGGGATCACAGATACGCAGTATTTT. This translates into CASRTGTGITDTQYF.